Presented here are 29 T cell receptor beta chains from one specimen sequenced in a study of blood T cell repertoires in COVID-19. Data came from immunoSEQ multiplex PCR; TCRdb stores just in-frame clones and leaves some out. The sample records about 280,000 clones, roughly 85% being singletons. The sequenced material came from peripheral blood. The receptors were sampled from a man aged 50 to 59 with active or convalescent COVID-19.

The chain uses TRBV4-1 and TRBJ1-1, with TRBD1 as a possible D gene (5 bases). The V gene's germline CDR1 is MGHRA and CDR2 YSYEKL. Trimming left V 1 base short and J 3 bases short, with 21 bases between. The CDR3 spans 18 residues. DNA for the CDR3: TGCGCCAGCAGCCAAGTCACAGGTGGTTTGAGATTGGACACTGAAGCTTTCTTT. This translates into CASSQVTGGLRLDTEAFF.

The chain joins TRBV28 to TRBJ1-1, with 7 positions matching TRBD1. Per the germline V gene, CDR1 is MDHEN and CDR2 is SYDVKM. This CDR3 has 14 residues. Unmatched junction bases numbered 8, after V lost 7 bases and J lost 3 bases. This CDR3 is CASTPPGQYTEAFF. CDR3 nucleotide sequence: TGTGCCAGCACCCCACCGGGACAGTACACTGAAGCTTTCTTT.

This sequence joins TRBV7-8 and TRBJ1-3; 8 nucleotides agree with TRBD1. Looked up from germline, CDR1 is SGHVS and CDR2 is FQNEAQ. Trimming removed 5 bases from V and 0 bases from J; junction bases left unmatched: 6. The CDR3 is 16 residues long. CDR3 residues: CASSPPTGVSGNTIYF. CDR3 DNA: TGTGCCAGCAGCCCCCCGACAGGGGTCTCTGGAAACACCATATATTTT.

The chain is built from TRBV27 and TRBJ1-3, with unresolved D. The CDR3 is made up of 13 amino acids. Trimming removed 6 bases from V and 6 bases from J, with 12 bases in between. Germline V gives CDR1 MNHEY, CDR2 SMNVEV (reference sequence). The CDR3 reads CASSPRGSNTIYF. The CDR3, as DNA: TGTGCCAGCAGCCCCCGGGGTTCAAACACCATATATTTT.

The chain combines TRBV24-1 with TRBJ2-2, with 7 bases matching TRBD2. The ends lost 4 bases at V and 2 bases at J; junction bases unmatched: 12. The germline V gene has CDR1 KGHDR and CDR2 SFDVKD. The CDR3 extends over 18 amino acids. The CDR3 here is CATSDPTGRGENTGELFF. The CDR3, as DNA: TGTGCCACCAGTGACCCAACGGGGAGGGGAGAAAACACCGGGGAGCTGTTTTTT.

The CDR3 sequence is CAWSKGVGFDAEAFF. CDR3 sequence (DNA): TGTGCCTGGAGTAAGGGAGTCGGTTTTGACGCTGAAGCTTTCTTT. The V gene is TRBV30, the J gene TRBJ1-1; D uncertain. Germline-derived CDR1 and CDR2 are GTSNPN and SVGIG (reference sequence). Between the trimmed V and J ends, which lost 2 bases and 6 bases, there was a span of 19 bases. CDR3 length: 15 residues. The full variable domain, in which reference TRBV30 and TRBJ1-1 provide the parts outside the CDR3, is SQTIHQWPATLVQPVGSPLSLECTVEGTSNPNLYWYRQAAGRGLQLLFYSVGIGQISSEVPQNLSASRPQDRQFILSSKKLLLSDSGFYLCAWSKGVGFDAEAFFGQGTRLTVV.

The J gene is TRBJ1-1, the V gene TRBV2, with D maybe TRBD1 (6 bases). The CDR3 spans 13 residues. V was pared by 5 bases and J by 3 bases, with 10 bases between. The germline V gene has CDR1 SNHLY and CDR2 FYNNEI. The CDR3 coding sequence is TGTGCCAGCAGTTACAGGGAAGACACTGAAGCTTTCTTT. Encoded protein: CASSYREDTEAFF.

This sequence joins TRBV6-5 and TRBJ1-1; D not resolved. Germline V lookup: CDR1 MNHEY, CDR2 SVGAGI. CDR3 length equals 13 residues. V was pared by 10 bases and J by 5 bases, with 17 bases between. CDR3 amino acids: CATVPRGMTEAFF. The CDR3 DNA follows: TGTGCCACCGTGCCGCGGGGTATGACTGAAGCTTTCTTT.

The rearrangement joins TRBV7-3 to TRBJ1-1, with 8 bases matching TRBD1. The CDR3 is 14 amino acids. Per germline, CDR1 SGHTA and CDR2 FQGTGA. Unmatched junction bases numbered 4, after V lost 5 bases and J lost 2 bases. The CDR3 spells CASSPDRGNTEAFF. The CDR3 region has the DNA TGTGCCAGCAGCCCAGACAGGGGAAACACTGAAGCTTTCTTT.

The chain recombines TRBV30 with TRBJ1-4; TRBD1 agrees at 7 bases. The CDR3 totals 14 residues. Germline V gene data show CDR1 as GTSNPN and CDR2 as SVGIG (reference sequence). V lost 5 bases and J lost 5; bases outside the gene matches: 8. Here the CDR3 DNA reads TGTGCCTGGGGAATAGGGGGCGGGAATGAAAAACTGTTTTTT. This sequence encodes CAWGIGGGNEKLFF.

This clone has only a few counts. V usage is TRBV27 and J usage is TRBJ1-4; D may be TRBD1 (5 bases). The V end was cut by 3 bases, the J end by 0 bases, with 8 bases between. Germline CDR1 MNHEY, CDR2 SMNVEV (reference sequence). The CDR3 runs to 15 residues. CDR3 amino acids: CASSFAGATNEKLFF. For the CDR3, the DNA is TGTGCCAGCAGTTTCGCGGGGGCAACTAATGAAAAACTGTTTTTT.

This clone was counted between two and nine times. CDR3 protein: CASSPRLASNNEQFF. DNA of the CDR3: TGTGCCAGCAGCCCTCGACTAGCGAGTAACAATGAGCAGTTCTTC. The J gene is TRBJ2-1, the V gene TRBV11-2; the match to TRBD2 covers 8 bases. Germline trimming cut 5 bases from V and 5 bases from J; bases unmatched to any gene: 8. The CDR3 consists of 15 residues. The germline gives CDR1 SGHAT, CDR2 FQNNGV.

The chain has TRBV23-1 and TRBJ2-2, with 8 nucleotides matching TRBD2. TRBV23-1 is reported as an ORF; its role is uncertain. This CDR3 has 16 residues. The junction had 6 bases not matched to a gene; V was cut back by 3 bases and J by 3 bases. In nucleotides, the CDR3 is TGCGCCAGCAGTCAGGGGACTAGTAGTGACACCGGGGAGCTGTTTTTT. Protein product: CASSQGTSSDTGELFF.

The rearrangement joins TRBV5-6 to TRBJ2-7; maybe TRBD1 (5 bases). The V end lost 0 bases, the J end lost 6 bases, and 16 bases lay between the germline ends. This CDR3 is built from 15 residues. The V gene's germline CDR1 is SGHDT and CDR2 YYEEEE. CDR3 DNA: TGTGCCAGCAGCTTGGGACAGTCTAGGTGGAGCGAGCAGTACTTC. Translated, it gives CASSLGQSRWSEQYF.

CDR3 protein: CATSPRTGRGETQYF. CDR3 coding DNA: TGTGCCACCAGCCCGCGGACAGGGAGGGGGGAGACCCAGTACTTC. The genes are TRBV15 and TRBJ2-5, with D tentatively TRBD1 (8 bases). CDR3 length equals 15 residues. The V and J ends lost 5 bases and 5 bases respectively, with 18 bases between them. The V gene's germline CDR1 is LNHNV and CDR2 YYDKDF (reference sequence).

The chain has TRBV29-1 and TRBJ2-1, with 8 bases lining up with TRBD1. Germline CDR1 SQVTM, CDR2 ANQGSEA. The CDR3 runs 15 residues. The junction had 9 bases not matched to a gene; V was cut back by 5 bases and J by 3 bases. CDR3 residues: CSVFIRDRIYNEQFF. Here the CDR3 DNA reads TGCAGCGTTTTCATCCGGGACAGGATCTACAATGAGCAGTTCTTC.

As DNA, the CDR3 is TGTGCCAGCAGCGAGGCAGGGGGGTCTGGCTACACCTTC. This translates into CASSEAGGSGYTF. The chain joins TRBV2 to TRBJ1-2, with TRBD1 matching 7 bases. The V segment lost 6 bases and the J segment 7 bases; nucleotides outside the gene matches: 8. Germline V lookup: CDR1 SNHLY, CDR2 FYNNEI. The CDR3 has 13 amino acids.

V and J are TRBV21-1 and TRBJ2-1; the table's D call of TRBD2 was not tested on the DNA. TRBV21-1 is listed as a pseudogene. This CDR3 comprises 12 residues. The DNA of the CDR3 is TGTACCCTTGCGAGCTCCTACAATGAGCAGTTCTTC. Its translation is CTLASSYNEQFF.

This clone occurred once. The chain has TRBV27 and TRBJ2-6; perhaps TRBD1 as D (6 bases). Germline V gives CDR1 MNHEY, CDR2 SMNVEV (reference sequence). V was clipped by 5 bases and J by 0 bases, with 14 bases between them. CDR3 length: 17 residues. The CDR3 DNA is TGTGCCAGCAGTCCATCCCGACAGGACTCTGGGGCCAACGTCCTGACTTTC. Translating it yields CASSPSRQDSGANVLTF.

The rearrangement joins TRBV5-5 to TRBJ2-2; no reliable D call. This CDR3 comprises 16 residues. V was trimmed by 3 bases and J by 1 base, leaving 13 bases between them. Germline V CDR1 and CDR2: SGHKS, YYEKEE (reference sequence). The DNA of the CDR3 is TGTGCCAGCAGCTCGACACGGCTTTTGAACACCGGGGAGCTGTTTTTT. It encodes CASSSTRLLNTGELFF.

The chain couples TRBV6-6 to TRBJ2-7, with TRBD2 matching 10 bases. After removal of 1 base from V and 4 bases from J, the junction contained 1 base not matched to a gene. Germline loops: CDR1 MNHNY, CDR2 SVGAGI (reference sequence). The CDR3 is 14 amino acids. The CDR3 region is CASSYLAGGYEQYF. The CDR3 DNA follows: TGTGCCAGCAGTTACTTAGCGGGGGGTTACGAGCAGTACTTC.

The chain links TRBV7-2 to TRBJ2-7, with D perhaps TRBD2 (6 bases). V was shortened by 4 bases and J by 7 bases, with 20 bases between the two germline ends. The CDR3 has 15 residues. CDR1 is SGHTA and CDR2 is FQGNSA in the germline V gene. The CDR3 region is CASSSRGPTGREQYF. As DNA, the CDR3 is TGTGCCAGCAGCTCCCGGGGACCAACGGGGAGGGAGCAGTACTTC. Supplemented by reference TRBV7-2 and TRBJ2-7, the full variable domain reads GAGVSQSPSNKVTEKGKDVELRCDPISGHTALYWYRQSLGQGLEFLIYFQGNSAPDKSGLPSDRFSAERTGGSVSTLTIQRTQQEDSAVYLCASSSRGPTGREQYFGPGTRLTVT.

This clone was observed once. This sequence joins TRBV5-6 and TRBJ2-3; maybe TRBD1 (5 bases). Trimming cost V 3 bases and J 2 bases, with 13 bases left between them. CDR1 and CDR2 from the germline V gene are SGHDT and YYEEEE. The CDR3 has 15 amino acids. The CDR3 region is CASSSLSRDTDTQYF. The CDR3 bases are TGTGCCAGCAGCTCATTATCCAGGGACACAGATACGCAGTATTTT.

The chain combines TRBV9 with TRBJ2-2; 9 nucleotides agree with TRBD2. CDR3 length equals 16 residues. Unmatched junction bases numbered 8, after V lost 0 bases and J lost 8 bases. CDR1 is SGDLS, CDR2 YYNGEE, per germline. For the CDR3, the DNA is TGTGCCAGCAGCGTAGCTGGCGGGAGGGCCGGTGGGGAGCTGTTTTTT. Its protein is CASSVAGGRAGGELFF.

J is TRBJ2-5 and V is TRBV7-8; no reliable D call. The CDR3 has 12 amino acids. Germline values: CDR1 SGHVS, CDR2 FQNEAQ. With 3 bases removed from V and 4 bases from J, the gap between germline ends came to 6 bases. CDR3 coding DNA: TGTGCCAGCAGCTTTTTCGGAGAGACCCAGTACTTC. Protein product: CASSFFGETQYF.

The rearrangement joins TRBV3-1 (or the pseudogene TRBV3-2) to TRBJ1-6; D unresolved. Between the trimmed V and J ends, which lost 1 base and 5 bases, there was a span of 12 bases. The CDR3 extends over 16 amino acids. CDR1 and CDR2 from the germline V gene are LGHDT and YNNKEL (reference sequence). This CDR3 is CASSQVFAGNNSPLHF. DNA of the CDR3: TGTGCCAGCAGCCAAGTTTTTGCGGGGAATAATTCACCCCTCCACTTT.

This chain joins TRBV7-8 and TRBJ1-1, with 7 bases that match TRBD1. Germline lookup yields CDR1 SGHVS and CDR2 FQNEAQ. This CDR3 has 14 amino acids. Trimming at V came to 4 bases and at J to 3 bases, leaving 5 bases not matched to a gene. The CDR3 DNA follows: TGTGCCAGCAGCTCCGTACAGGGGTACACTGAAGCTTTCTTT. It specifies CASSSVQGYTEAFF.

The V and J genes are TRBV10-3 and TRBJ1-1, with 11 bases lining up with TRBD1. The junction had 12 bases not matched to a gene; V was cut back by 6 bases and J by 3 bases. CDR1 ENHRY and CDR2 SYGVKD come from the germline V gene. This CDR3 is built from 17 residues. The CDR3 coding sequence is TGTGCCATCAGACCCGGACAGGGGGCTTCCGAGGACACTGAAGCTTTCTTT. It yields the protein CAIRPGQGASEDTEAFF.

The chain recombines TRBV6-5 with TRBJ2-5; D possibly corresponds to TRBD2 (6 bases). CDR1 is MNHEY and CDR2 is SVGAGI in the germline V gene. V lost 6 bases and J 2 bases, leaving 16 bases between the germline ends. The CDR3 consists of 15 residues. This chain's CDR3 is CASREELATQETQYF. CDR3 nucleotides: TGTGCCAGCAGGGAGGAACTAGCAACACAAGAGACCCAGTACTTC.